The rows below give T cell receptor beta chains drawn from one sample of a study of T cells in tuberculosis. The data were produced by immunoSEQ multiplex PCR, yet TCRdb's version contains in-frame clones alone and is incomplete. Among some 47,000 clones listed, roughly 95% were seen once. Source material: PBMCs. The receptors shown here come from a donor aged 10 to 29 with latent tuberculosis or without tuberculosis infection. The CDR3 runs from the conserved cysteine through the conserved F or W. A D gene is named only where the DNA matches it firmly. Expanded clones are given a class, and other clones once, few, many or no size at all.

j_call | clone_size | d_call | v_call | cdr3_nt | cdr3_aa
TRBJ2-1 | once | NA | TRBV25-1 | TGTGCCAGCAGTGCACAGGGTTTCAATGAGCAGTTCTTC | CASSAQGFNEQFF
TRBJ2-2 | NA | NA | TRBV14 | TGTGCCAGCAGCCAGGGTTTCACCGGGGAGCTGCTTTTT | CASSQGFTGELLF
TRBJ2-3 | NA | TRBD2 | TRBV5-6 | TGTGCCAGCAGCTCCGGACTAGCGGGGTACACAGATACGCAGTATTTT | CASSSGLAGYTDTQYF
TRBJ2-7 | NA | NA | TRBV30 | TGTGCCTGGAGTTCCGGACAGTCCTACGAGCAGTACTTC | CAWSSGQSYEQYF
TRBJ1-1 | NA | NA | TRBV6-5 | TGTGCCAGCAGTCCCCGGACAGAAACTGAAGCTTTCTTT | CASSPRTETEAFF
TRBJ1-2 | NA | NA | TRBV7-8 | TGTGCCAGCAGCTCCCTGGACAAGTATGGCTACACCTTC | CASSSLDKYGYTF
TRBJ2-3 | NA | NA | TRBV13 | TGTGCCAGCAGCCTCACAGGGCTGGGCACAGATACGCAGTATTTT | CASSLTGLGTDTQYF
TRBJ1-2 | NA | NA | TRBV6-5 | TGTGCCAGCAGTTACGAGGGGGTCTATGGCTACACCTTC | CASSYEGVYGYTF
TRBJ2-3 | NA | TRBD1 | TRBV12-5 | TGTGCTAGTGGTCCTGGACAGGGGAGTACAGATACGCAGTATTTT | CASGPGQGSTDTQYF
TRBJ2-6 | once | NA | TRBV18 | TGTGCCAGCTCCCCTACTAGTGCCGGGGCCAACGTCCTGACTTTC | CASSPTSAGANVLTF
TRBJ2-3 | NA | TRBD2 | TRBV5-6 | TGTGCCAGCAGCCCGATACTAGCGGGGCGCACAGATACGCAGTATTTT | CASSPILAGRTDTQYF
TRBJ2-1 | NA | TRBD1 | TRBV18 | TGTGCCAGCTCACCTTTGGACAGGGTTTGGGTCGTAAACTACAATGAGCAGTTCTTC | CASSPLDRVWVVNYNEQFF
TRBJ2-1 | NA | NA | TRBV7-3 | TGTGCCAGCAGCGACTTATACTACAATGAGCAGTTCTTC | CASSDLYYNEQFF
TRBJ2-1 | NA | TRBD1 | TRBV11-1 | TGTGCCAGCAGCCTCGACAGGGTAGCCGAGCAGTTCTTC | CASSLDRVAEQFF
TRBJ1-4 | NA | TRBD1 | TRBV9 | TGTGCCAGCAGCCCGACAGGGGGTAATGAAAAACTGTTTTTT | CASSPTGGNEKLFF
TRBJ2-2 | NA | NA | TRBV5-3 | TGTGCCAGAAGCTTCGTCCAGGGCCTGATGGACACCGGGGAGCTGTTTTTT | CARSFVQGLMDTGELFF
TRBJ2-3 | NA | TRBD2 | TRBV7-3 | TGTGCCAGCAGCTCTAGCGGGGGGAGCACAGATACGCAGTATTTT | CASSSSGGSTDTQYF
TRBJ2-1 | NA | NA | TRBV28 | TGTGCCAGCAGTTTAGAGTCGACAGGACATATCTCCTACAATGAGCAGTTCTTC | CASSLESTGHISYNEQFF
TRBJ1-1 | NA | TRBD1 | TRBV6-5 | TGTGCCAGCAGTTACTCCTTCAGGGGGCGCACTGAAGCTTTCTTT | CASSYSFRGRTEAFF
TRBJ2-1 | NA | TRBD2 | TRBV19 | TGTGCCAGTAGTATAGGCTCGGGACTAGCGACCTACAATGAGCAGTTCTTC | CASSIGSGLATYNEQFF
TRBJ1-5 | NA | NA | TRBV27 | TGTGCCAGCAGTCTAGGGGGGGCAGGTCAGCCCCAGCATTTT | CASSLGGAGQPQHF
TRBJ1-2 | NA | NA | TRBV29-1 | TGCAGCGTTGATCCGGGGGTTGATGGCTACACCTTC | CSVDPGVDGYTF
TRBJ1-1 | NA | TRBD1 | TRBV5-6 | TGTGCCAGCAGCTTGGGGTCCAGGGGGCAGATTTCGGAAGCTTTCTTT | CASSLGSRGQISEAFF
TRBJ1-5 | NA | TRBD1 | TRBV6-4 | TGTGCCAGCAGTGACTCTTTGGGTAGCGGGACAGGGTTTTCAGGTTCTCAGCCCCAGCATTTT | CASSDSLGSGTGFSGSQPQHF
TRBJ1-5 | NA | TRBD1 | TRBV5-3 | TGTGCCAGCAGCCTCGGACAGGCGAATCAGCCCCAGCATTTT | CASSLGQANQPQHF
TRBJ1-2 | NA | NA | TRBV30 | TGTGCCTGGAGTCCGACACTCCTTGGCTACACCTTC | CAWSPTLLGYTF
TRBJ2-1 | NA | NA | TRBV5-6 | TGTGCCAGCAGCTCTCCCCCCCTTCGCTCCTACAATGAGCAGTTCTTC | CASSSPPLRSYNEQFF
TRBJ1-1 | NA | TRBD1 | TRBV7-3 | TGTGCCAGCAGCTTAATGGTTCAGGGGGCGGGCACTGAAGCTTTCTTT | CASSLMVQGAGTEAFF
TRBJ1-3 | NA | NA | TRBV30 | TGTGCCTGGAGTCGTACCGGGACTCCCGGCTCTGGAAACACCATATATTTT | CAWSRTGTPGSGNTIYF